One and the same sample provided the 23 T cell receptor beta chains below, sequenced in a study of human T cells and chemical hapten exposure. Using its own MiXCR run on the RACE reads, TCRdb lists one record per CDR3 protein. The sample has 270,000 or so distinct CDR3 sequences; approximately 7.5% are singletons. Time point in this sample: pre-sensitization, week 0. Treatment given: therapeutic diphenylcyclopropenone sensitization with weekly scalp DPC. The specimen was whole blood, collected in connection with sensitization to the hapten diphenylcyclopropenone (DPC). These receptors all stem from a young man with alopecia areata. Some clones in this sample may be carry-over from other donors' samples.

The V and J genes are TRBV12-3 or TRBV12-4 and TRBJ2-7, with TRBD1 matching over 7 bases. The J segment lost 2 bases and the V segment lost 7 bases, leaving 8 bases of the junction unmatched. This CDR3 contains 14 residues. The CDR3, as DNA: TGTGCCAGCAACACAGGGGAAACGACCTACGAGCAGTACTTC. Protein: CASNTGETTYEQYF.

This chain uses TRBV20-1 with TRBJ2-5; no definite D call. V lost 3 bases, J lost 1 base, and 9 bases lay in between. Looked up from germline, CDR1 is DFQATT and CDR2 is SNEGSKA (reference sequence). The CDR3 runs 13 residues. CDR3: CSARGQSQETQYF. The CDR3 DNA is TGCAGTGCTAGGGGTCAGTCCCAAGAGACCCAGTACTTC.

In this sample, this clonotype turned up a few times. This rearrangement joins TRBV20-1 to TRBJ2-3; 10 bases line up with TRBD2. CDR3 size: 16 residues. Germline CDR1 reads DFQATT; CDR2 reads SNEGSKA (reference sequence). V shed 5 bases, J shed 3 bases, and the junction held 11 bases outside the gene matches. This CDR3 reads CSAGAYGLADTDTQYF. Here the CDR3 DNA reads TGCAGTGCTGGGGCATATGGACTAGCGGATACAGATACGCAGTATTTT.

The gene calls are TRBV28 and TRBJ1-5, with D perhaps matching TRBD1 (6 bases). CDR3 length: 16 residues. Germline V gives CDR1 MDHEN, CDR2 SYDVKM. V was cut by 7 bases and J by 6 bases, with 22 bases left in between. CDR3 coding DNA: TGTGCCAGCACAAGGGGGAGAAATCGAATTGGTCAGCCCCAGCATTTT. This gives the protein CASTRGRNRIGQPQHF.

This clonotype was counted many times. The rearrangement uses TRBV28 and TRBJ2-5; no firm D call. Germline assignment: CDR1 MDHEN and CDR2 SYDVKM. The CDR3 totals 13 residues. Trimming shortened V by 8 bases and J by 0 bases, and 10 bases separated the two germline ends. In DNA form, the CDR3 reads TGTGCCAGCGAACCCCCCAACCAAGAGACCCAGTACTTC. This sequence encodes CASEPPNQETQYF.

In this sample, this clonotype turned up many times. The CDR3 region is CASSPGQGASGYTF. DNA for the CDR3: TGTGCCAGCAGCCCGGGACAGGGGGCCTCTGGCTACACCTTC. The chain employs TRBV7-3 and TRBJ1-2; 12 bases map to TRBD1. Per the germline V gene, CDR1 is SGHTA and CDR2 is FQGTGA. The CDR3 length is 14 residues. The ends lost 5 bases at V and 7 bases at J; junction bases unmatched: 5.

The chain is built from TRBV6-2 or TRBV6-3 and TRBJ2-7; the match to TRBD1 covers 7 bases. The CDR3 covers 14 residues. Germline values: CDR1 MNHEY, CDR2 SVGEGT. V trimming: 5 bases; J trimming: 2 bases; junction bases outside the gene matches: 6. The chain's CDR3 is CASSKMGQTYEQYV. The CDR3 bases are TGTGCCAGCAGTAAGATGGGACAGACCTACGAGCAGTACGTC.

This clonotype occurred many times. V and J are TRBV27 and TRBJ1-5; D not resolved. The germline CDR1 and CDR2 sequences are MNHEY and SMNVEV (reference sequence). The length of the CDR3 is 16 residues. Trimming left V 6 bases short and J 2 bases short, with 17 bases between. The CDR3 is CASSGRAPGRNQPQHF. The CDR3 DNA is TGTGCCAGCAGCGGCCGGGCCCCCGGTCGCAATCAGCCCCAGCATTTT.

This clonotype was detected a few times. The rearrangement links TRBV27 to TRBJ2-7; 11 bases line up with TRBD2. Germline V gene sequence: CDR1 MNHEY, CDR2 SMNVEV (reference sequence). The CDR3 spans 14 residues. Trimming took 11 bases from V and 3 from J; bases not matched to a gene: 9. The CDR3 loop is CACRKGLADYEQYF. The CDR3 region has the DNA TGTGCCTGCCGGAAGGGACTAGCGGACTACGAGCAGTACTTC.

There are many counts of this clonotype. CDR3: CASSAGQGLYGYTF. CDR3 nucleotide sequence: TGTGCCAGCAGTGCCGGACAGGGCCTTTATGGCTACACCTTC. The J gene is TRBJ1-2, the V gene TRBV27; 8 bases match TRBD1. The ends lost 5 bases at V and 5 bases at J; junction bases unmatched: 7. CDR1 is MNHEY, CDR2 SMNVEV, per germline (reference sequence). The CDR3 spans 14 residues.

This clonotype was detected a few times. The chain links TRBV19 to TRBJ1-5; 9 bases are a match to TRBD1. The length of the CDR3 is 16 residues. J lost 5 bases, V lost 3 bases, and 8 bases had no gene match. Germline V gene sequence: CDR1 LNHDA, CDR2 SQIVND (reference sequence). DNA of the CDR3: TGTGCCAGTAGTATTACCGGGACAGGGTTGGATCAGCCCCAGCATTTT. Translation gives CASSITGTGLDQPQHF.

This clonotype was found a few times. The V gene is TRBV4-1, the J gene TRBJ1-5; D ambiguous. The CDR3 runs to 13 residues. The germline V and J ends were trimmed by 3 bases and 5 bases, with 8 bases remaining between them. Per germline, CDR1 MGHRA and CDR2 YSYEKL. The CDR3 is CASSHSLHQPQHF. CDR3 sequence (DNA): TGCGCCAGCAGCCACTCCCTCCATCAGCCCCAGCATTTT.

V is TRBV6-6 and J is TRBJ2-3; 8 nucleotides match TRBD2. J gave up 4 bases and V 4 bases, and 4 bases lay outside the gene matches. The CDR3 is 14 residues long. CDR1 is MNHNY, CDR2 SVGAGI, per germline (reference sequence). The CDR3 DNA sequence: TGTGCCAGCAGTTCCGTCGGGGGGGCAGATACGCAGTATTTT. Its protein product is CASSSVGGADTQYF.

V gene TRBV7-3 combines with J gene TRBJ2-2; 8 nucleotides agree with TRBD2. CDR3 length equals 14 residues. The J segment lost 4 bases and the V segment lost 7 bases, leaving 5 bases of the junction unmatched. From germline, CDR1 is SGHTA and CDR2 FQGTGA. The CDR3 DNA reads TGTGCCAGCAAACTAGCGGAGGGCACCGGGGAGCTGTTTTTT. It codes for CASKLAEGTGELFF.

V and J are TRBV19 and TRBJ2-3, with D possibly matching TRBD1 (7 bases). This CDR3 is 17 amino acids long. Trimming left V 5 bases short and J 0 bases short, with 18 bases between. Germline-derived CDR1 and CDR2 are LNHDA and SQIVND (reference sequence). The DNA for the CDR3 is TGTGCCAGTAGTCCGCGGGACAGTGGATCTAGCACAGATACGCAGTATTTT. This translates into CASSPRDSGSSTDTQYF.

In this sample, this clonotype turned up a few times. The chain employs TRBV29-1 and TRBJ2-3, with D possibly called TRBD1 or TRBD2 (5 bases each). CDR3 length: 12 residues. V lost 7 bases, J lost 7 bases, and 15 bases lay in between. Germline values: CDR1 SQVTM, CDR2 ANQGSEA. In DNA form, the CDR3 reads TGCAGCGGCCGGGACCCTCACAATACGCAGTATTTT. Protein product: CSGRDPHNTQYF.

In its sample, this clonotype was seen many times. The chain recombines TRBV2 with TRBJ2-5; D is unclear. The CDR3 covers 12 residues. Trimming shortened V by 4 bases and J by 2 bases, and 5 bases separated the two germline ends. Germline CDR1 SNHLY, CDR2 FYNNEI. CDR3 in amino acids: CASSVLQETQYF. CDR3 nucleotides: TGTGCCAGCAGTGTATTACAAGAGACCCAGTACTTC.

This clonotype has only a few counts. This rearrangement joins TRBV9 to TRBJ2-3, with TRBD1 identical over 8 bases. This CDR3 contains 15 residues. The V segment lost 0 bases and the J segment 5 bases; nucleotides outside the gene matches: 5. CDR1 is SGDLS and CDR2 is YYNGEE in the germline V gene. The CDR3 DNA reads TGTGCCAGCAGCGTAGAGGACAGGGTCGGAGATACGCAGTATTTT. This sequence encodes CASSVEDRVGDTQYF.

This chain uses TRBV7-2 with TRBJ1-3; D is unresolved. The CDR3 has 15 amino acids. Trimming shortened V by 5 bases and J by 4 bases, and 15 bases separated the two germline ends. Per the germline V gene, CDR1 is SGHTA and CDR2 is FQGNSA. In DNA form, the CDR3 reads TGTGCCAGCAGCCGCGAATGGGGATCCGGAAACACCATATATTTT. This sequence encodes CASSREWGSGNTIYF.

In the case of this clonotype: A read error may account for a junction end that differs from germline. The chain couples TRBV6-2 or TRBV6-3 to TRBJ2-5; possible D gene TRBD1, 6 bases. There are 11 residues in the CDR3. CDR1 is MNHEY and CDR2 is SVGEGT in the germline V gene. The CDR3, as DNA: TGTGCCAGCAGTTACTCGACAGGAAAAACATTC. Encoded protein: CASSYSTGKTF.

This chain connects TRBV7-9 to TRBJ1-2, with unresolved D. Trimming shortened V by 6 bases and J by 1 base, and 21 bases separated the two germline ends. Germline CDR1 is SEHNR and CDR2 is FQNEAQ (reference sequence). The CDR3 extends over 17 amino acids. CDR3 amino acids: CASSSSFSRYLNYGYTF. The DNA of the CDR3 is TGTGCCAGCAGTTCCTCCTTTTCCCGGTACCTTAACTATGGCTACACCTTC.

The chain combines TRBV29-1 with TRBJ2-1, with 13 bases lining up with TRBD2. V lost 7 bases and J lost 1; bases outside the gene matches: 1. CDR1 SQVTM and CDR2 ANQGSEA come from the germline V gene. The CDR3 runs to 14 residues. CDR3: CSGGLAGSYNEQFF. The CDR3 DNA follows: TGCAGCGGGGGACTAGCGGGGTCCTACAATGAGCAGTTCTTC.

The genes are TRBV6-2 or TRBV6-3 and TRBJ1-5; TRBD1 aligns across 9 bases. This CDR3 has 15 residues. V shed 6 bases and J 2 bases; nucleotides not matched to a gene: 5. The germline gives CDR1 MNHEY, CDR2 SVGEGT. The CDR3 region has the DNA TGTGCCAGCAGGGGGGACAGGGTTGGCAATCAGCCCCAGCATTTT. It specifies CASRGDRVGNQPQHF.